Shown below are 26 T cell receptor beta chains from a single sample sequenced in a study of T cell changes during pregnancy in multiple sclerosis. Sequenced by immunoSEQ multiplex PCR; TCRdb stores in-frame clones only, minus some. The sample includes tens of thousands of clones, around 90% seen only once; the top ten take approximately 9.5%. The source was peripheral blood, collected after pregnancy. The receptors derive from a female donor in good health, enrolled as a control in a pregnancy study.

The V gene is TRBV11-3, the J gene TRBJ1-3; 10 positions agree with TRBD1. The trim removed 4 bases at V and 2 bases at J, leaving 14 bases unmatched. The CDR3 extends over 19 amino acids. CDR1 is SGHNT and CDR2 is YENEEA in the germline V gene. As DNA, the CDR3 is TGTGCCAGCAGCTCACGTATTCGGGACAGGGGACTGGCTGGAAACACCATATATTTT. Translation gives CASSSRIRDRGLAGNTIYF.

The chain carries TRBV6-5 and TRBJ1-2, with 7 bases aligning to TRBD1. CDR1 is MNHEY and CDR2 is SVGAGI in the germline V gene. This CDR3 contains 15 residues. The trim removed 7 bases at V and 3 bases at J, leaving 11 bases unmatched. The CDR3 is CASTSGQRGYYGYTF. CDR3 bases: TGTGCCAGCACCTCGGGACAGAGAGGGTACTATGGCTACACCTTC.

The chain links TRBV5-6 to TRBJ2-3, with TRBD1 matching 8 bases. In germline, CDR1 is SGHDT, CDR2 YYEEEE. Germline trimming cut 3 bases from V and 3 bases from J; bases unmatched to any gene: 12. The CDR3 contains 17 residues. The CDR3 nucleotides are TGTGCCAGCAGCTCGCTTTTTAGGACAGGGCCTACAGATACGCAGTATTTT. Its translation: CASSSLFRTGPTDTQYF.

There are a few counts of this clone. This chain connects TRBV5-4 to TRBJ1-1; possible D gene TRBD1, 5 bases. Germline loops: CDR1 SGHNT, CDR2 YYREEE (reference sequence). V was clipped by 3 bases and J by 5 bases, with 8 bases between them. This CDR3 has 12 residues. CDR3 loop: CASSWQGTEAFF. CDR3 nucleotide sequence: TGTGCCAGCAGCTGGCAGGGTACTGAAGCTTTCTTT.

This rearrangement joins TRBV2 to TRBJ2-7, with TRBD1 matching 9 bases. Germline CDR1 SNHLY, CDR2 FYNNEI. Losses at the gene ends were 3 bases for V and 5 bases for J; bases not matched to a gene: 8. The CDR3 is 15 amino acids. CDR3: CASSDPKGQGNEQYF. The DNA of the CDR3 is TGTGCCAGCAGTGACCCGAAGGGACAGGGAAACGAGCAGTACTTC.

This sequence joins TRBV7-9 and TRBJ2-5; D ambiguous. Looked up from germline, CDR1 is SEHNR and CDR2 is FQNEAQ (reference sequence). This CDR3 has 13 residues. With 1 base removed from V and 2 bases from J, the gap between germline ends came to 5 bases. The CDR3: CASSLGGQETQYF. In nucleotides, the CDR3 is TGTGCCAGCAGCTTAGGAGGACAAGAGACCCAGTACTTC.

This rearrangement joins TRBV29-1 to TRBJ1-2, with TRBD1 matching over 8 bases. This CDR3 comprises 14 residues. Trimming cost V 1 base and J 2 bases; bases outside gene matches: 3. The germline V gene encodes CDR1 SQVTM and CDR2 ANQGSEA. The CDR3 reads CSVEGDRTNYGYTF. The CDR3 DNA reads as TGCAGCGTTGAAGGGGACAGGACCAACTATGGCTACACCTTC.

V usage is TRBV5-6 and J usage is TRBJ2-1, with D hard to call. CDR1 SGHDT and CDR2 YYEEEE come from the germline V gene. This CDR3 contains 14 residues. The V gene lost 5 bases and the J gene lost 2 bases, with 11 bases spanning the gap. DNA for the CDR3: TGTGCCAGCAGACCTAGTAGCCCCTACAATGAGCAGTTCTTC. It encodes CASRPSSPYNEQFF.

CDR3 residues: CASRSWATDRYEQYF. CDR3 nucleotides: TGTGCCAGCAGGTCTTGGGCCACCGATCGCTACGAGCAGTACTTC. The chain joins TRBV6-5 to TRBJ2-7, with D hard to call. Germline CDR1 and CDR2: MNHEY and SVGAGI. The CDR3 sequence is 15 residues long. The V end was cut by 6 bases, the J end by 3 bases, with 18 bases between.

This clone was detected a few times. This sequence joins TRBV18 and TRBJ1-1, with D tentatively TRBD1 (5 bases). Germline-derived CDR1 and CDR2 are KGHSH and LQKENI. V was clipped by 8 bases and J by 0 bases, with 16 bases between them. The CDR3 consists of 15 residues. CDR3 sequence reads: CASLGAGTMNTEAFF. CDR3 DNA sequence: TGTGCCAGCCTTGGGGCAGGGACTATGAACACTGAAGCTTTCTTT.

This chain uses TRBV19 with TRBJ1-2; D not certain. The CDR3 covers 14 residues. V lost 7 bases to trimming and J lost 4 bases, with 16 bases between them. Looked up from germline, CDR1 is LNHDA and CDR2 is SQIVND (reference sequence). The CDR3 DNA sequence: TGTGCCAGTAAGGCGGGCAGGTATGGCTATGGCTACACCTTC. It codes for CASKAGRYGYGYTF.

The chain recombines TRBV10-3 with TRBJ2-7, with TRBD1 matching over 10 bases. The CDR3 consists of 14 residues. CDR1 is ENHRY, CDR2 SYGVKD, per germline. Trimming took 10 bases from V and 2 from J; bases not matched to a gene: 8. The chain's CDR3 is CATTGQGSPYEQYF. CDR3 DNA sequence: TGTGCCACAACGGGACAGGGGTCCCCCTACGAGCAGTACTTC.

DNA of the CDR3: TGTGCCAGCAGCTTAGAACGGGGGAGGGCTTTCTTT. This codes for CASSLERGRAFF. J is TRBJ1-1 and V is TRBV11-3; D possibly corresponds to TRBD1 (5 bases). Germline CDR1 SGHNT, CDR2 YENEEA. Trimming took 0 bases from V and 11 from J, leaving 10 bases between them. The CDR3 extends over 12 amino acids.

This clone has just a few counts. The rearrangement joins TRBV11-2 to TRBJ2-1; 10 bases agree with TRBD2. This CDR3 is built from 16 residues. V lost 6 bases to trimming and J lost 3 bases; unmatched junction nucleotides: 8. The germline CDR1 and CDR2 sequences are SGHAT and FQNNGV. This CDR3 reads CASRPSGTSVYNEQFF. In nucleotides, the CDR3 is TGTGCCAGCAGACCTTCCGGGACTAGCGTCTACAATGAGCAGTTCTTC. The full variable domain, rest sourced from reference TRBV11-2 and TRBJ2-1, is EAGVAQSPRYKIIEKRQSVAFWCNPISGHATLYWYQQILGQGPKLLIQFQNNGVVDDSQLPKDRFSAERLKGVDSTLKIQPAKLEDSAVYLCASRPSGTSVYNEQFFGPGTRLTVL.

This chain links TRBV4-1 with TRBJ2-3; D not certain. The V and J ends lost 0 bases and 0 bases respectively, with 4 bases between them. Germline loops: CDR1 MGHRA, CDR2 YSYEKL. This CDR3 has 14 amino acids. The CDR3 here is CASSQDGSTDTQYF. The CDR3 DNA is TGCGCCAGCAGCCAAGACGGTAGCACAGATACGCAGTATTTT.

V usage is TRBV7-2 and J usage is TRBJ2-5; 7 bases match TRBD1. This CDR3 is 17 amino acids long. Trimming removed 5 bases from V and 1 base from J; junction bases left unmatched: 13. The V gene's germline CDR1 is SGHTA and CDR2 FQGNSA. The CDR3 loop is CASSTPRSQGVQETQYF. The CDR3 DNA reads TGTGCCAGCAGCACCCCTCGGTCTCAGGGGGTCCAAGAGACCCAGTACTTC.

The sample holds one count of this clone. The chain recombines TRBV18 with TRBJ1-2, with 7 bases aligning to TRBD1. The CDR3 is 13 residues long. After removal of 3 bases from V and 6 bases from J, the junction contained 4 bases not matched to a gene. Germline values: CDR1 KGHSH, CDR2 LQKENI. The DNA for the CDR3 is TGTGCCAGCTCACCCCGACAGGGCGATGGCTACACCTTC. Its protein is CASSPRQGDGYTF.

J is TRBJ2-1 and V is TRBV10-3; 15 bases match TRBD2. The CDR3 length is 16 residues. Germline CDR1 ENHRY, CDR2 SYGVKD. The trim removed 7 bases at V and 5 bases at J, leaving 6 bases unmatched. The CDR3 is CAITRTSGGVNNEQFF. The CDR3 DNA reads TGTGCCATCACTCGGACTAGCGGGGGGGTTAACAATGAGCAGTTCTTC.

The genes are TRBV30 and TRBJ1-2; the D gene is possibly TRBD1 (5 bases). Germline CDR1 reads GTSNPN; CDR2 reads SVGIG (reference sequence). The CDR3 length is 13 residues. The V end lost 4 bases, the J end lost 6 bases, and 15 bases lay between the germline ends. DNA of the CDR3: TGTGCCTGGATCCGACAGACTTGGGATGGCTACACCTTC. It is translated as CAWIRQTWDGYTF.

This clone was seen only a few times. This chain joins TRBV10-1 and TRBJ1-1; 7 bases map to TRBD1. The ends lost 6 bases at V and 1 base at J; junction bases unmatched: 8. The CDR3 runs to 15 residues. CDR1 and CDR2 (germline): WNHNN, SYGVQD (reference sequence). CDR3 sequence reads: CASSPYRGGNTEAFF. The CDR3 bases are TGCGCCAGCAGCCCTTACAGGGGTGGGAACACTGAAGCTTTCTTT.

The chain uses TRBV7-8 and TRBJ1-5; D unresolved. The CDR3 covers 13 residues. Germline V gene lookup returns CDR1 SGHVS and CDR2 FQNEAQ. V lost 2 bases to trimming and J lost 2 bases, with 4 bases between them. The CDR3 bases are TGTGCCAGCAGCTTACCAGGCAATCAGCCCCAGCATTTT. Translating it yields CASSLPGNQPQHF. The variable domain in full, with the rest retrieved from reference TRBV7-8 and TRBJ1-5, is GAGVSQSPRYKVAKRGQDVALRCDPISGHVSLFWYQQALGQGPEFLTYFQNEAQLDKSGLPSDRFFAERPEGSVSTLKIQRTQQEDSAVYLCASSLPGNQPQHFGDGTRLSIL.

V gene TRBV19 combines with J gene TRBJ1-2, with TRBD1 as a possible D gene (6 bases). Trimming removed 5 bases from V and 4 bases from J, with 17 bases in between. The CDR3 has 15 amino acids. Germline CDR1 reads LNHDA; CDR2 reads SQIVND (reference sequence). CDR3 coding DNA: TGTGCCAGTAGTTTACCTGGACAGTCTCGCTATGGCTACACCTTC. Translating gives CASSLPGQSRYGYTF. Drawing the rest from reference TRBV19 and TRBJ1-2, the complete variable domain is DGGITQSPKYLFRKEGQNVTLSCEQNLNHDAMYWYRQDPGQGLRLIYYSQIVNDFQKGDIAEGYSVSREKKESFPLTVTSAQKNPTAFYLCASSLPGQSRYGYTFGSGTRLTVV.

The chain employs TRBV2 and TRBJ1-1; D is possibly TRBD1 (6 bases). Germline V gene sequence: CDR1 SNHLY, CDR2 FYNNEI. V was trimmed by 3 bases and J by 5 bases, leaving 10 bases between them. CDR3 size: 13 residues. The CDR3 DNA reads TGTGCCAGCAGTGACAGGGGAGTGACTGAAGCTTTCTTT. Translation: CASSDRGVTEAFF.

V usage is TRBV5-8 and J usage is TRBJ1-1; 9 nucleotides match TRBD1. CDR1 SGHTS and CDR2 YDEGEE come from the germline V gene. V dropped 2 bases and J dropped 5; count of bases not matched to a gene: 4. The CDR3 length is 14 residues. For the CDR3, the DNA is TGTGCCAGCAGCTTCGGGACAGGGAGGACTGAAGCTTTCTTT. Amino acids: CASSFGTGRTEAFF.

The chain carries TRBV14 and TRBJ1-1; no firm D call. CDR3 length equals 13 residues. In germline, CDR1 is SGHDN, CDR2 FVKESK. Trimming left V 2 bases short and J 3 bases short, with 7 bases between. For the CDR3, the DNA is TGTGCCAGCAGCCAAACTGAAGACACTGAAGCTTTCTTT. Its protein product is CASSQTEDTEAFF.

This chain joins TRBV5-6 and TRBJ1-5; 7 positions agree with TRBD1. The CDR3 sequence is 15 residues long. Germline trimming cut 3 bases from V and 6 bases from J; bases unmatched to any gene: 9. Germline V gives CDR1 SGHDT, CDR2 YYEEEE. CDR3 amino acids: CASSSNRDRIQPQHF. As DNA, the CDR3 is TGTGCCAGCAGCTCAAACCGGGACAGAATTCAGCCCCAGCATTTT.